This T cell receptor beta chain was identified in a study of T cell changes during pregnancy in multiple sclerosis. On this clone itself: The identical CDR3 is also encoded by other nucleotide sequences in the sample.

Sequencing used immunoSEQ multiplex PCR; TCRdb keeps in-frame clones, though not all of them. The data show 18,000 or so clones, around 86% seen once. Germline V CDR1 and CDR2: MRHNA, SNTAGT. The CDR3 has 14 amino acids. Trimming took off 4 bases at V and 3 bases at J, with 11 bases between the two ends. V gene TRBV6-4 combines with J gene TRBJ2-3; D is perhaps TRBD2 (6 bases). The sample in question was CD8+ T cells from peripheral blood mononuclear cells, obtained in the third trimester of pregnancy. The sequence came from a female donor in good health, enrolled as a control in a pregnancy study. The CDR3 protein is CASSGGGATDTQYF. In DNA form, the CDR3 reads TGTGCCAGCAGTGGGGGCGGGGCGACAGATACGCAGTATTTT.